A selection of T cell receptor beta chains follows, all from one sample in a study of T cell responses to AZD1222 COVID-19 vaccine. Data came from immunoSEQ multiplex PCR; TCRdb stores just in-frame clones and leaves some out. The sample holds about 180,000 clones, around nine tenths seen once. The input for sequencing was peripheral blood, taken 28 days after the second AZD1222 dose. These receptors were taken from an adult who received the AZD1222 COVID-19 vaccine. The conserved cysteine and the conserved F or W are not part of the CDR3 here.

J gene,V gene,CDR3 protein
TRBJ2-7,TRBV14,ASSRVGFYEQY
TRBJ2-1,TRBV7-8,ASSLVGASGTGNEQF
TRBJ2-1,TRBV6-4,ASTPSGGSGSSYNEQF
TRBJ2-2,TRBV19,ASSIVSGVGAGELF
TRBJ1-2,TRBV2,ASSGGRESGYT
TRBJ2-3,TRBV10-3,AISEHVAAYRFHTDTQY
TRBJ1-4,TRBV4-2,ASSQVPEGRGKLF
TRBJ2-3,TRBV3-1/TRBV3-2,ASSQEGGSTDTQY
TRBJ1-6,TRBV25-1,ASSGLNSPLH
TRBJ1-2,TRBV11-2,ASSLSERGMRGYT
TRBJ1-2,TRBV27,ASSSSSYGYT
TRBJ1-3,TRBV6-5,ASSYTLGVSGNTIY
TRBJ2-1,TRBV28,ASTLFRQGGYEQF
TRBJ2-3,TRBV6-5,ATHRDSSTDTQY
TRBJ2-7,TRBV28,ASSLSMGGAYEQY
TRBJ2-1,TRBV27,ASSRRTSTNNNEQF
TRBJ2-5,TRBV7-8,ASSVQDRDQY
TRBJ2-4,TRBV4-3,ASSQAAGPNIQY
TRBJ2-7,TRBV6-5,ASSSAITYEQY
TRBJ2-1,TRBV9,ASSVQGLRVDEQF
TRBJ2-7,TRBV18,ASSPARNEQY
TRBJ1-3,TRBV6-5,ASSYSRPSSGNTIY